This record looks at one TCR beta chain sequence and its context. TCRdb's table, derived via immunoSEQ multiplex PCR, lists solely in-frame clones and lacks some. The repertoire has about 150,000 clones, 84% of them found once; the top ten carry roughly 2.3%. This CDR3 has 12 amino acids. Germline-derived CDR1 and CDR2 are LNHDA and SQIVND (reference sequence). V was trimmed by 5 bases and J by 8 bases, leaving 12 bases between them. The data were taken from a study of blood T cell repertoires in COVID-19. The TCR originated in a man between 65 and 79 years old with acute or convalescent COVID-19. Sequenced: peripheral blood. The chain recombines TRBV19 with TRBJ1-2, with D possibly being TRBD1 (6 bases). The CDR3: CASSPAGGGYTF. The DNA of the CDR3 is TGTGCCAGTAGTCCCGCGGGGGGCGGCTACACCTTC.